What follows are 28 T cell receptor beta chains derived from one specimen sequenced in a study of cytomegalovirus exposure and HLA in healthy donors. Measured with immunoSEQ multiplex PCR; TCRdb has only the in-frame clones, and not every one. The data contain 90,000 to 110,000 clones, 70% to 90% of them singletons. Specimen: PBMCs. The source of these receptors is a woman aged 18-35 years in good health and CMV-seropositive.

The chain joins TRBV5-5 to TRBJ1-2; possibly TRBD1 for D (5 bases). The length of the CDR3 is 15 residues. Germline V lookup: CDR1 SGHKS, CDR2 YYEKEE (reference sequence). Trimming shortened V by 4 bases and J by 5 bases, and 18 bases separated the two germline ends. CDR3 in DNA: TGTGCCAGCAGCCGGGTTCAGGGCCTGGGGTATGGCTACACCTTC. It codes for CASSRVQGLGYGYTF.

This chain links TRBV19 with TRBJ2-3; TRBD2 matches at 13 bases. CDR1 and CDR2 (germline): LNHDA, SQIVND (reference sequence). Trimming removed 5 bases from V and 8 bases from J; junction bases left unmatched: 7. This CDR3 spans 15 amino acids. CDR3 residues: CASSATSGRYGTQYF. The CDR3 DNA follows: TGTGCCAGTAGTGCGACTAGCGGGAGGTATGGTACGCAGTATTTT.

The J gene is TRBJ2-3, the V gene TRBV5-6; 11 bases are a match to TRBD2. The junction had 0 bases not matched to a gene; V was cut back by 0 bases and J by 6 bases. In germline, CDR1 is SGHDT, CDR2 YYEEEE. CDR3 length: 14 amino acids. For the CDR3, the DNA is TGTGCCAGCAGCTTGGGACTAGCGGGGGATACGCAGTATTTT. Amino acid sequence: CASSLGLAGDTQYF.

The chain carries TRBV11-3 and TRBJ2-7; no clear D. CDR3 length equals 15 residues. The V gene's germline CDR1 is SGHNT and CDR2 YENEEA. The ends were cut back, 7 bases at V and 2 bases at J, with 18 bases in the middle. CDR3 residues: CASNAAGRPTYEQYF. For the CDR3, the DNA is TGTGCCAGCAACGCAGCCGGCAGGCCGACCTACGAGCAGTACTTC.

The chain recombines TRBV10-2 with TRBJ2-5; 9 positions agree with TRBD1. The CDR3 spans 14 residues. J lost 5 bases, V lost 3 bases, and 4 bases had no gene match. Germline CDR1 reads WSHSY; CDR2 reads SAAADI. The CDR3 here is CASSEGDRAETQYF. In DNA form, the CDR3 reads TGCGCCAGCAGTGAAGGGGACAGGGCTGAGACCCAGTACTTC.

The chain is built from TRBV5-6 and TRBJ2-5; 14 positions agree with TRBD2. Germline-derived CDR1 and CDR2 are SGHDT and YYEEEE. CDR3 length: 15 amino acids. Trimming at V came to 4 bases and at J to 3 bases, leaving 2 bases not matched to a gene. CDR3 coding DNA: TGTGCCAGCAGCACGGGACTAGCGGGGGAAGAGACCCAGTACTTC. The encoded protein is CASSTGLAGEETQYF.

V is TRBV5-4 and J is TRBJ1-4; D ambiguous. The CDR3 is 15 amino acids. Per germline, CDR1 SGHNT and CDR2 YYREEE (reference sequence). The V end was cut by 3 bases, the J end by 6 bases, with 15 bases between. The CDR3 spells CASSSLEGSDEKLFF. The CDR3 DNA sequence: TGTGCCAGCAGCTCCCTGGAGGGCTCGGATGAAAAACTGTTTTTT.

V and J are TRBV5-4 and TRBJ2-1; 10 bases are shared with TRBD2. Looked up from germline, CDR1 is SGHNT and CDR2 is YYREEE (reference sequence). With V trimmed by 2 bases and J by 6 bases, 5 bases remained unmatched. CDR3 size: 15 residues. CDR3 in amino acids: CASSFALAGINEQFF. As DNA, the CDR3 is TGTGCCAGCAGCTTTGCACTAGCGGGGATCAATGAGCAGTTCTTC. Full variable domain (remainder filled in from reference TRBV5-4 and TRBJ2-1): ETGVTQSPTHLIKTRGQQVTLRCSSQSGHNTVSWYQQALGQGPQFIFQYYREEENGRGNFPPRFSGLQFPNYSSELNVNALELDDSALYLCASSFALAGINEQFFGPGTRLTVL.

The V and J genes are TRBV28 and TRBJ2-2; D is perhaps TRBD1 (5 bases). The CDR3 contains 13 residues. The germline V gene encodes CDR1 MDHEN and CDR2 SYDVKM. The V end lost 7 bases, the J end lost 8 bases, and 14 bases lay between the germline ends. CDR3 protein: CASTQGNPGELFF. CDR3 DNA: TGTGCCAGCACCCAGGGAAACCCTGGGGAGCTGTTTTTT.

This chain joins TRBV29-1 and TRBJ2-2; TRBD1 is a possible D gene (5 bases). This CDR3 has 15 residues. CDR1 SQVTM and CDR2 ANQGSEA come from the germline V gene. The ends were cut back, 6 bases at V and 1 base at J, with 15 bases in the middle. CDR3 loop: CSVPSGMVNTGELFF. CDR3 DNA sequence: TGCAGCGTCCCCTCAGGGATGGTGAACACCGGGGAGCTGTTTTTT.

The gene calls are TRBV2 and TRBJ1-4; possibly TRBD1 for D (5 bases). The ends were cut back, 2 bases at V and 7 bases at J, with 14 bases in the middle. Germline CDR1 SNHLY, CDR2 FYNNEI. The CDR3 spans 15 residues. In DNA, the CDR3 is TGTGCCAGCAGTGAAACGGGCAGGGCCAGTGAAAAACTGTTTTTT. Translation gives CASSETGRASEKLFF.

J is TRBJ2-7 and V is TRBV11-2; TRBD1 matches 7 bases. Germline CDR1 is SGHAT and CDR2 is FQNNGV. This CDR3 spans 15 amino acids. V was clipped by 4 bases and J by 3 bases; unmatched bases: 9. The CDR3 loop is CASSSLRGQFYEQYF. CDR3 bases: TGTGCCAGCAGCTCCCTTAGGGGACAGTTCTACGAGCAGTACTTC.

The chain employs TRBV27 and TRBJ1-5; the D is unclear. Germline V gene lookup returns CDR1 MNHEY and CDR2 SMNVEV (reference sequence). Trimming pared 2 bases from V and 7 bases from J, leaving 12 bases between. The CDR3 is 14 residues long. The DNA of the CDR3 is TGTGCCAGCAGTTTACGCGGGGAACGGCAGCCCCAGCATTTT. It codes for CASSLRGERQPQHF.

This clone has only one observation. The V call is TRBV7-7, the J call TRBJ2-1; 7 bases agree with TRBD2. The germline V gene has CDR1 SSHAT and CDR2 FNYEAQ (reference sequence). V was pared by 5 bases and J by 8 bases, with 12 bases of the junction left unmatched. The CDR3 is 15 amino acids. The chain's CDR3 is CASSPGGRELDEQFF. CDR3 coding DNA: TGTGCCAGCAGCCCCGGCGGGCGGGAGTTGGATGAGCAGTTCTTC.

This clone appeared once. This chain connects TRBV5-4 to TRBJ1-3; tentative D call: TRBD1 (5 bases). V was trimmed by 6 bases and J by 0 bases, leaving 13 bases between them. Germline values: CDR1 SGHNT, CDR2 YYREEE (reference sequence). CDR3 length: 15 amino acids. The DNA for the CDR3 is TGTGCCAGCACTCCCGGGGGAAGCTCTGGAAACACCATATATTTT. Amino acid sequence: CASTPGGSSGNTIYF.

The chain carries TRBV5-1 and TRBJ2-7, with a weak D call TRBD1 (6 bases). This CDR3 has 14 amino acids. Germline V lookup: CDR1 SGHRS, CDR2 YFSETQ. V lost 3 bases to trimming and J lost 2 bases, with 12 bases between them. CDR3 loop: CASSWNRDTYEQYF. CDR3 DNA sequence: TGCGCCAGCAGCTGGAACAGGGACACCTACGAGCAGTACTTC. Filled out from reference TRBV5-1 and TRBJ2-7, the complete variable domain reads KAGVTQTPRYLIKTRGQQVTLSCSPISGHRSVSWYQQTPGQGLQFLFEYFSETQRNKGNFPGRFSGRQFSNSRSEMNVSTLELGDSALYLCASSWNRDTYEQYFGPGTRLTVT.

This CDR3 is CASTLAGKADTQYF. The CDR3 DNA reads as TGCGCCAGCACCCTAGCGGGAAAAGCGGATACGCAGTATTTT. The genes are TRBV5-1 and TRBJ2-3, with 9 bases that match TRBD2. Per the germline V gene, CDR1 is SGHRS and CDR2 is YFSETQ. The V and J ends lost 6 bases and 6 bases, in that order; junction bases with no gene match: 8. The CDR3 totals 14 residues.

CDR3 residues: CASSFPDRVEAFF. CDR3 DNA: TGTGCCAGCAGCTTCCCGGACAGGGTTGAAGCTTTCTTT. The rearrangement joins TRBV5-4 to TRBJ1-1; 8 nucleotides line up with TRBD1. Losses at the gene ends were 2 bases for V and 7 bases for J; bases not matched to a gene: 4. Germline values: CDR1 SGHNT, CDR2 YYREEE (reference sequence). CDR3 length equals 13 residues.

The chain employs TRBV18 and TRBJ1-2, with a tentative D call TRBD1 (5 bases). Germline values: CDR1 KGHSH, CDR2 LQKENI. V gave up 5 bases and J gave up 1 base, with 14 bases separating them. The CDR3 has 15 amino acids. The CDR3, as DNA: TGTGCCAGCTCAACGGACACGAAGATTAACTATGGCTACACCTTC. Its protein is CASSTDTKINYGYTF.

The chain carries TRBV29-1 and TRBJ2-6, with 8 nucleotides matching TRBD1. The CDR3 runs to 15 residues. CDR1 and CDR2 (germline): SQVTM, ANQGSEA. V lost 6 bases, J lost 2 bases, and 6 bases stayed unmatched. The CDR3 loop reads CSVTTRGPGANVLTF. The CDR3 region has the DNA TGCAGCGTAACCACCAGGGGGCCTGGGGCCAACGTCCTGACTTTC.

In this sample, this clone turned up a few times. V usage is TRBV5-1 and J usage is TRBJ2-5; tentatively, D is TRBD2 (5 bases). The CDR3 extends over 14 amino acids. Germline V lookup: CDR1 SGHRS, CDR2 YFSETQ. V was trimmed by 0 bases and J by 4 bases, leaving 10 bases between them. The CDR3 region is CASSLVEGRETQYF. Here the CDR3 DNA reads TGCGCCAGCAGCTTGGTCGAGGGCCGAGAGACCCAGTACTTC.

The V and J genes are TRBV23-1 and TRBJ2-3; TRBD2 might be the D (6 bases). Being an ORF, TRBV23-1 has a function that is uncertain. V lost 2 bases and J 6 bases, leaving 18 bases between the germline ends. The length of the CDR3 is 16 residues. CDR3 residues: CASSQVSAYRGDTQYF. The DNA of the CDR3 is TGCGCCAGCAGTCAAGTTAGCGCCTATCGGGGGGATACGCAGTATTTT.

The V gene is TRBV29-1, the J gene TRBJ2-7; D not resolved. Germline V lookup: CDR1 SQVTM, CDR2 ANQGSEA. The CDR3 length is 12 residues. Deletions cut 3 bases from V and 7 bases from J, with 13 bases between. The CDR3 nucleotides are TGCAGCGTTGACGACGGAACTAAGGAGCAGTACTTC. Translated: CSVDDGTKEQYF.

CDR3 region: CASSNRRGDTGELFF. As DNA, the CDR3 is TGTGCCAGCAGCAATCGCAGGGGGGACACCGGGGAGCTGTTTTTT. V gene TRBV14 combines with J gene TRBJ2-2, with D perhaps TRBD1 (7 bases). The CDR3 has 15 residues. With 5 bases removed from V and 3 bases from J, the gap between germline ends came to 13 bases. Germline V gene data show CDR1 as SGHDN and CDR2 as FVKESK.

V usage is TRBV28 and J usage is TRBJ2-5; the D gene is possibly TRBD2 (5 bases). V dropped 9 bases and J dropped 2 bases, with 10 bases sitting between them. Germline V gene data show CDR1 as MDHEN and CDR2 as SYDVKM. The CDR3 is 12 amino acids. For the CDR3, the DNA is TGTGCCAGTAGAAGCGGTCAAGAGACCCAGTACTTC. Its translation is CASRSGQETQYF.

The chain employs TRBV4-1 and TRBJ2-1; no clear D gene. This CDR3 contains 12 residues. V lost 2 bases and J 8 bases, leaving 7 bases between the germline ends. Germline CDR1 MGHRA, CDR2 YSYEKL. CDR3 residues: CASSQPLDEQFF. The CDR3 nucleotides read TGCGCCAGCAGCCAACCCCTAGATGAGCAGTTCTTC.

This chain joins TRBV18 and TRBJ1-2; 9 positions agree with TRBD1. The germline gives CDR1 KGHSH, CDR2 LQKENI. V shed 3 bases and J 2 bases; nucleotides not matched to a gene: 7. This CDR3 is built from 16 residues. The CDR3: CASSPLGTGRNYGYTF. CDR3 sequence (DNA): TGTGCCAGCTCACCCCTTGGGACAGGGCGAAACTATGGCTACACCTTC.

The V gene is TRBV29-1, the J gene TRBJ2-1; TRBD2 matches at 11 bases. Germline V CDR1 and CDR2: SQVTM, ANQGSEA. With 7 bases clipped from V and 6 bases from J, the junction kept 11 bases outside the gene matches. This CDR3 spans 15 amino acids. CDR3 sequence: CSGQGISGRANEQFF. The DNA for the CDR3 is TGCAGCGGCCAAGGGATTAGCGGGAGGGCCAATGAGCAGTTCTTC.